A single sample is the source of the 26 T cell receptor beta chains below, sequenced in a study of shared clonotypes between healthy human individuals. Repertoires were generated with immunoSEQ multiplex PCR, while TCRdb's copy carries only in-frame clones and drops some. The repertoire holds 2 million to 2.5 million clones, with roughly 93% as singletons. Sample: naive CD4+ T cells from PBMCs. The subset was: CD45RA+ positively selected. These receptors originate from a young man in good health. Some clones in this sample may be carry-over from other donors' samples.

Regarding this clone: Other DNA sequences from this sample encode an identical CDR3 as well. The chain joins TRBV27 to TRBJ2-7, with a possible D match to TRBD2 (6 bases). Trimming left V 2 bases short and J 0 bases short, with 11 bases between. CDR3 length: 15 residues. From germline, CDR1 is MNHEY and CDR2 SMNVEV (reference sequence). In DNA, the CDR3 is TGTGCCAGCAGTTTAAGGGACGGGGGCTCCTACGAGCAGTACTTC. Protein sequence: CASSLRDGGSYEQYF.

This clone was picked up one time. The chain's CDR3 is CASSPGWGGEKLFF. The CDR3 DNA follows: TGTGCCAGCAGCCCGGGGTGGGGTGGTGAAAAACTGTTTTTT. The rearrangement links TRBV5-6 to TRBJ1-4; D gene uncertain. CDR1 and CDR2 from the germline V gene are SGHDT and YYEEEE. V was shortened by 4 bases and J by 7 bases, with 14 bases between the two germline ends. The CDR3 is 14 residues long. Together with reference TRBV5-6 and TRBJ1-4, the CDR3 gives the full variable domain: DAGVTQSPTHLIKTRGQQVTLRCSPKSGHDTVSWYQQALGQGPQFIFQYYEEEERQRGNFPDRFSGHQFPNYSSELNVNALLLGDSALYLCASSPGWGGEKLFFGSGTQLSVL.

The CDR3 DNA follows: TGTGCCAGCAGTGAAGTCGAGCTAGCCAAAAACATTCAGTACTTC. This sequence encodes CASSEVELAKNIQYF. The rearrangement joins TRBV6-1 to TRBJ2-4, with D hard to call. V was shortened by 1 base and J by 0 bases, with 7 bases between the two germline ends. The CDR3 has 15 residues. The germline V gene encodes CDR1 MNHNS and CDR2 SASEGT.

On this clone: The sample contains more than one DNA sequence encoding this CDR3. The chain has TRBV28 and TRBJ2-5; maybe TRBD2 (5 bases). V lost 6 bases and J lost 7, with 9 bases in between. CDR1 MDHEN and CDR2 SYDVKM come from the germline V gene. The CDR3 is 11 amino acids. CDR3: CASSLEGTQYF. The CDR3 DNA reads TGTGCCAGCAGCCTCGAGGGGACCCAGTACTTC.

The J gene is TRBJ2-1, the V gene TRBV6-6, with TRBD2 matching over 7 bases. In germline, CDR1 is MNHNY, CDR2 SVGAGI (reference sequence). V was pared by 5 bases and J by 6 bases, with 10 bases of the junction left unmatched. The CDR3 sequence is 15 residues long. DNA of the CDR3: TGTGCCAGCAGTCCGCCGGGAGGCCGGGGCAATGAGCAGTTCTTC. Its translation: CASSPPGGRGNEQFF.

V usage is TRBV6-1 and J usage is TRBJ2-7; TRBD1 aligns across 10 bases. The V segment lost 5 bases and the J segment 3 bases; nucleotides outside the gene matches: 7. Germline-derived CDR1 and CDR2 are MNHNS and SASEGT. This CDR3 contains 15 residues. CDR3 region: CASSLMRDRGYEQYF. The CDR3 DNA sequence: TGTGCCAGCAGTCTCATGAGGGACAGGGGCTACGAGCAGTACTTC.

This sequence joins TRBV6-5 and TRBJ2-7, with 9 bases aligning to TRBD1. Germline CDR1 MNHEY, CDR2 SVGAGI. The J segment lost 3 bases and the V segment lost 2 bases, leaving 5 bases of the junction unmatched. This CDR3 is built from 15 residues. The CDR3 bases are TGTGCCAGCAGTTACCCCGGGACAGGGTTCTACGAGCAGTACTTC. Encoded protein: CASSYPGTGFYEQYF.

Only a few counts were recorded for this clone. This chain connects TRBV29-1 to TRBJ1-1, with D unresolved. The CDR3 consists of 11 residues. Trimming took off 3 bases at V and 5 bases at J, with 7 bases between the two ends. Germline loops: CDR1 SQVTM, CDR2 ANQGSEA. The CDR3 sequence: CSVDRRTEAFF. The CDR3 bases are TGCAGCGTTGATAGGAGGACTGAAGCTTTCTTT.

The V gene is TRBV28, the J gene TRBJ1-1, with a possible D match to TRBD1 (6 bases). The germline V gene has CDR1 MDHEN and CDR2 SYDVKM. The CDR3 loop spans 16 amino acids. V was clipped by 1 base and J by 1 base, with 13 bases between them. The DNA for the CDR3 is TGTGCCAGCAGTTTATTCCGGGGGCGGGGGAACACTGAAGCTTTCTTT. Encoded protein: CASSLFRGRGNTEAFF.

The chain is built from TRBV9 and TRBJ2-2, with D tentatively TRBD1 or TRBD2 (5 bases each). Trimming removed 0 bases at V and 10 bases at J, with 19 bases between. Germline CDR1 and CDR2: SGDLS and YYNGEE. The CDR3 totals 16 residues. CDR3 bases: TGTGCCAGCAGCGTAGTAGGGGCAGGCGGGCCCGAGGAGCTGTTTTTT. Protein sequence: CASSVVGAGGPEELFF.

The gene calls are TRBV30 and TRBJ1-1, with TRBD1 matching over 8 bases. Germline V gene sequence: CDR1 GTSNPN, CDR2 SVGIG (reference sequence). The trim removed 2 bases at V and 1 base at J, leaving 3 bases unmatched. The CDR3 is 14 residues long. The CDR3 here is CAWSIDRGNTEAFF. The CDR3, as DNA: TGTGCCTGGAGTATTGACAGGGGGAACACTGAAGCTTTCTTT.

The gene calls are TRBV7-6 and TRBJ1-4; the match to TRBD1 covers 7 bases. Per germline, CDR1 SGHVS and CDR2 FNYEAQ. The CDR3 loop spans 15 amino acids. With 3 bases clipped from V and 3 bases from J, the junction kept 4 bases outside the gene matches. The CDR3, as DNA: TGTGCCAGCAGCTTCTCACAGGGGTCTAATGAAAAACTGTTTTTT. Translated, it gives CASSFSQGSNEKLFF.

The genes are TRBV6-1 and TRBJ2-4; the D is unclear. V dropped 3 bases and J dropped 11 bases, with 8 bases sitting between them. Looked up from germline, CDR1 is MNHNS and CDR2 is SASEGT. The CDR3 loop spans 11 amino acids. The CDR3 loop is CASSDLKVQYF. CDR3 nucleotide sequence: TGTGCCAGCAGTGATTTGAAAGTTCAGTACTTC.

This chain links TRBV5-4 with TRBJ2-7; possibly TRBD2 for D (7 bases). The germline gives CDR1 SGHNT, CDR2 YYREEE (reference sequence). Deletions cut 3 bases from V and 3 bases from J, with 19 bases between. The CDR3 covers 16 residues. DNA for the CDR3: TGTGCCAGCAGCTCCCCTGGGAGGGGGGGGATCTACGAGCAGTACTTC. Translated: CASSSPGRGGIYEQYF.

This clone was seen a single time. V gene TRBV4-1 combines with J gene TRBJ2-7; D possibly matches TRBD1 or TRBD2 (6 bases each). The CDR3 is made up of 15 amino acids. Trimming pared 1 base from V and 2 bases from J, leaving 12 bases between. Germline V lookup: CDR1 MGHRA, CDR2 YSYEKL. CDR3 amino acids: CASSQGDGGPYEQYF. In DNA, the CDR3 is TGCGCCAGCAGCCAAGGGGATGGGGGGCCCTACGAGCAGTACTTC.

Regarding this clone: In the same sample, other DNA sequences code for this CDR3. The CDR3 bases are TGTGCCAGCAGTCTCGCGAACACTGAAGCTTTCTTT. Its translation is CASSLANTEAFF. This chain links TRBV28 with TRBJ1-1, with D uncertain. V dropped 5 bases and J dropped 1 base, with 5 bases sitting between them. Germline CDR1 reads MDHEN; CDR2 reads SYDVKM. The CDR3 contains 12 residues. Full variable domain (remainder filled in from reference TRBV28 and TRBJ1-1): DVKVTQSSRYLVKRTGEKVFLECVQDMDHENMFWYRQDPGLGLRLIYFSYDVKMKEKGDIPEGYSVSREKKERFSLILESASTNQTSMYLCASSLANTEAFFGQGTRLTVV.

This chain connects TRBV10-1 to TRBJ1-1, with a possible D match to TRBD1 (6 bases). With 6 bases removed from V and 1 base from J, the gap between germline ends came to 15 bases. CDR3 length: 15 amino acids. Germline-derived CDR1 and CDR2 are WNHNN and SYGVQD (reference sequence). The CDR3: CASSGDTLGNTEAFF. In DNA, the CDR3 is TGCGCCAGCAGCGGGGACACCCTGGGGAACACTGAAGCTTTCTTT.

The count of this clone is one. The V and J genes are TRBV6-5 and TRBJ2-1, with D possibly matching TRBD2 (5 bases). Deletions cut 2 bases from V and 9 bases from J, with 14 bases between. The CDR3 is made up of 14 amino acids. Germline CDR1 and CDR2: MNHEY and SVGAGI. CDR3 protein: CASSYVAKRSEQFF. Written as DNA, the CDR3 is TGTGCCAGCAGTTACGTCGCAAAGCGGAGTGAGCAGTTCTTC.

The CDR3 region has the DNA TGTGCCAGCAGTGAAGAAGAACAGGGGACTACTAACTATGGCTACACCTTC. The encoded protein is CASSEEEQGTTNYGYTF. This chain uses TRBV6-1 with TRBJ1-2; 7 bases fit TRBD1. This CDR3 contains 17 residues. The germline gives CDR1 MNHNS, CDR2 SASEGT. The J segment lost 0 bases and the V segment lost 1 base, leaving 8 bases of the junction unmatched.

The gene calls are TRBV28 and TRBJ1-1; D gene ambiguous. CDR1 is MDHEN, CDR2 SYDVKM, per germline. This CDR3 spans 14 amino acids. Trimming stripped 3 bases from V and 6 bases from J, with 14 bases between. The CDR3 DNA reads TGTGCCAGCAGTTTGGGTCTGGCCCACGCTGAAGCTTTCTTT. Translating gives CASSLGLAHAEAFF.

The chain uses TRBV28 and TRBJ2-1, with 13 nucleotides matching TRBD2. Unmatched junction bases numbered 8, after V lost 4 bases and J lost 5 bases. This CDR3 is 17 amino acids long. In germline, CDR1 is MDHEN, CDR2 SYDVKM. The CDR3 sequence: CASSSVRLAGGNNEQFF. The CDR3 DNA reads as TGTGCCAGCAGTTCAGTACGACTAGCGGGAGGTAACAATGAGCAGTTCTTC.

This clone was picked up one time. Other DNA sequences in the sample encode the same CDR3. The chain has TRBV5-1 and TRBJ2-3; 7 bases fit TRBD1. V lost 1 base and J lost 0; bases outside the gene matches: 5. The CDR3 spans 16 residues. CDR1 is SGHRS and CDR2 is YFSETQ in the germline V gene. The CDR3 DNA is TGCGCCAGCAGCTTGATAGGGGGCAGTAGCACAGATACGCAGTATTTT. It specifies CASSLIGGSSTDTQYF. The full variable domain, in which reference TRBV5-1 and TRBJ2-3 provide the parts outside the CDR3, is KAGVTQTPRYLIKTRGQQVTLSCSPISGHRSVSWYQQTPGQGLQFLFEYFSETQRNKGNFPGRFSGRQFSNSRSEMNVSTLELGDSALYLCASSLIGGSSTDTQYFGPGTRLTVL.

Worth noting for this clone: This same CDR3 is encoded by further DNA sequences in the sample. The rearrangement uses TRBV9 and TRBJ1-1; no clear D. The CDR3 has 13 residues. Looked up from germline, CDR1 is SGDLS and CDR2 is YYNGEE. V was pared by 2 bases and J by 1 base, with 6 bases between. The CDR3 region is CASSVLGNTEAFF. The CDR3, as DNA: TGTGCCAGCAGCGTCCTAGGGAACACTGAAGCTTTCTTT.

V gene TRBV29-1 combines with J gene TRBJ2-5; D is uncertain. Germline lookup yields CDR1 SQVTM and CDR2 ANQGSEA. The germline V and J ends were trimmed by 8 bases and 2 bases, with 12 bases remaining between them. The CDR3 extends over 12 amino acids. In DNA form, the CDR3 reads TGCAGCTTTAGGGCAGGTCAAGAGACCCAGTACTTC. Protein: CSFRAGQETQYF.

The V and J genes are TRBV6-6 and TRBJ1-5; 11 bases are a match to TRBD1. With V trimmed by 6 bases and J by 6 bases, 4 bases remained unmatched. The CDR3 runs to 14 residues. Germline CDR1 and CDR2: MNHNY and SVGAGI (reference sequence). The CDR3 sequence is CASRAGTGGQPQHF. CDR3 sequence (DNA): TGTGCCAGCAGAGCTGGGACAGGGGGTCAGCCCCAGCATTTT.

This chain connects TRBV11-2 to TRBJ1-2, with 11 bases identical to TRBD1. The CDR3 has 17 residues. V gave up 0 bases and J gave up 2 bases; unmatched junction bases: 5. The germline gives CDR1 SGHAT, CDR2 FQNNGV. CDR3 residues: CASSLDEGTGGNYGYTF. In DNA form, the CDR3 reads TGTGCCAGCAGCTTAGATGAGGGGACAGGGGGGAACTATGGCTACACCTTC.